This T cell receptor beta chain was sequenced for a study of response to subunit inactivated influenza vaccine. Details on this clonotype: Its target is not known.

Germline CDR1 and CDR2: SGDLS and YYNGEE. This CDR3 comprises 15 residues. The V end lost 4 bases, the J end lost 3 bases, and 14 bases lay between the germline ends. TCRdb re-derived calls from the RT-PCR reads in MiXCR, one entry per CDR3 protein. The table shows approximately 530,000 distinct CDR3 sequences, with roughly 8.2% occurring only once. Study-level points and caveats: T cells newly recruited by each seasonal influenza vaccination are few, the authors suggested.

The chain joins TRBV9 to TRBJ1-5; perhaps TRBD1 as D (6 bases). This TCR was sampled from a man aged 45-69 years who received an inactivated influenza vaccine. This material consisted of PBMCs from blood, taken about 23 months after vaccination. CDR3 residues: CASSPGRTDNQPQHF. The CDR3 coding sequence is TGTGCCAGCAGCCCCGGCCGGACAGACAATCAGCCCCAGCATTTT.